Listed below are T cell receptor beta chains from one sample, sequenced in a study of cytomegalovirus exposure and HLA in healthy donors. Profiled with immunoSEQ multiplex PCR; TCRdb holds only in-frame clones, not every one. The sample lists some 150,000 clones; roughly four fifths were seen once. Sequenced input: PBMCs. The receptors were gathered from a female donor in good health and CMV-seronegative. Both conserved end residues are part of each CDR3. A D gene is named only where the DNA matches it firmly. Only some rows state a clone size, as once, few, many or a class for expanded clones.

J: TRBJ1-2; V: TRBV11-2; size: once; D: .; CDR3: CASSGTGYGYTF; DNA: TGTGCCAGCAGCGGAACGGGCTATGGCTACACCTTC
J: TRBJ1-2; V: TRBV5-4; size: .; D: .; CDR3: CASSPAQWRDYGYTF; DNA: TGTGCCAGCAGCCCCGCTCAGTGGAGGGACTATGGCTACACCTTC
J: TRBJ2-7; V: TRBV7-8; size: .; D: .; CDR3: CASSLALRGGSHF; DNA: TGTGCCAGCAGCTTAGCGCTAAGGGGGGGCAGCCACTTC
J: TRBJ2-1; V: TRBV29-1; size: .; D: TRBD2; CDR3: CSVAGGSSYNEQFF; DNA: TGCAGCGTTGCGGGAGGGAGCTCCTACAATGAGCAGTTCTTC
J: TRBJ2-7; V: TRBV7-8; size: .; D: .; CDR3: CASSLDPPSPTAYEQYF; DNA: TGTGCCAGCAGCTTAGACCCCCCGAGTCCCACCGCCTACGAGCAGTACTTC
J: TRBJ1-1; V: TRBV11-2; size: few; D: .; CDR3: CASSLGTLEAFF; DNA: TGTGCCAGCAGCTTAGGAACTCTTGAAGCTTTCTTT
J: TRBJ1-1; V: TRBV2; size: few; D: .; CDR3: CASSDIMATEAFF; DNA: TGTGCCAGCAGTGACATAATGGCCACTGAAGCTTTCTTT
J: TRBJ2-7; V: TRBV4-2; size: once; D: .; CDR3: CASSQDQRAYEQYF; DNA: TGTGCCAGCAGCCAAGATCAACGGGCCTACGAGCAGTACTTC
J: TRBJ2-1; V: TRBV14; size: few; D: TRBD1; CDR3: CASSQGTGGHISYNEQFF; DNA: TGTGCCAGCAGCCAGGGGACAGGGGGCCACATTTCCTACAATGAGCAGTTCTTC
J: TRBJ2-1; V: TRBV29-1; size: once; D: TRBD1; CDR3: CHVEGGAYNEQFF; DNA: TGCCACGTCGAAGGGGGCGCCTACAATGAGCAGTTCTTC
J: TRBJ2-7; V: TRBV6-6; size: .; D: TRBD1; CDR3: CASRPDRLSGYEQYF; DNA: TGTGCCAGCAGACCGGACAGGCTGAGTGGCTACGAGCAGTACTTC
J: TRBJ1-1; V: TRBV15; size: .; D: TRBD1; CDR3: CATSRAGTGGDEAFF; DNA: TGTGCCACCAGCAGAGCCGGGACAGGGGGCGATGAAGCTTTCTTT
J: TRBJ1-1; V: TRBV6-1; size: .; D: .; CDR3: CASIIGDNTFF; DNA: TGTGCCAGCATCATTGGGGACAACACTTTCTTT
J: TRBJ2-1; V: TRBV6-1; size: .; D: .; CDR3: CASRTEGGGNEQFF; DNA: TGTGCCAGCAGAACGGAGGGTGGGGGCAATGAGCAGTTCTTC
J: TRBJ1-2; V: TRBV2; size: .; D: TRBD1; CDR3: CASSDSRQGVNGYTF; DNA: TGTGCCAGCAGTGACTCCCGACAGGGCGTAAATGGCTACACCTTC
J: TRBJ2-7; V: TRBV5-1; size: .; D: TRBD1; CDR3: CASSLGGTGVSYEQYF; DNA: TGCGCCAGCAGCTTGGGGGGGACAGGGGTCTCCTACGAGCAGTACTTC
J: TRBJ1-2; V: TRBV9; size: once; D: TRBD1; CDR3: CASSVEGQGARGTYGYTF; DNA: TGTGCCAGCAGCGTAGAAGGACAGGGGGCCCGCGGGACTTATGGCTACACCTTC
J: TRBJ2-1; V: TRBV2; size: .; D: .; CDR3: CASSGGLSHEQFF; DNA: TGTGCCAGCAGTGGGGGGCTATCACATGAGCAGTTCTTC
J: TRBJ2-3; V: TRBV20-1; size: .; D: .; CDR3: CSAHNSYTQYF; DNA: TGCAGTGCGCATAATAGTTATACGCAGTATTTT
J: TRBJ2-1; V: TRBV10-3; size: .; D: TRBD2; CDR3: CATVPSGSINNEQFF; DNA: TGTGCCACGGTACCAAGCGGGAGTATCAACAATGAGCAGTTCTTC
J: TRBJ1-1; V: TRBV9; size: .; D: TRBD1; CDR3: CASSVVARGHEAFF; DNA: TGTGCCAGCAGCGTAGTCGCCAGGGGGCATGAAGCTTTCTTT
J: TRBJ2-1; V: TRBV6-1; size: .; D: TRBD2; CDR3: CASSEGGGDNEQFF; DNA: TGTGCCAGCAGTGAAGGCGGGGGAGACAATGAGCAGTTCTTC
J: TRBJ1-2; V: TRBV28; size: once; D: .; CDR3: CASSLDSGEGFSYGYTF; DNA: TGTGCCAGCAGTTTAGATTCGGGGGAGGGGTTTTCCTATGGCTACACCTTC
J: TRBJ2-7; V: TRBV5-4; size: .; D: .; CDR3: CASSLYGLAGEQYF; DNA: TGTGCCAGCAGCTTGTATGGTCTCGCGGGGGAGCAGTACTTC
J: TRBJ1-1; V: TRBV10-1; size: .; D: .; CDR3: CASSESEVTEAFF; DNA: TGCGCCAGCAGTGAGTCCGAGGTCACTGAAGCTTTCTTT
J: TRBJ1-5; V: TRBV28; size: .; D: TRBD1; CDR3: CASTGGFGNQPQHF; DNA: TGTGCCAGCACAGGGGGCTTTGGCAATCAGCCCCAGCATTTT
J: TRBJ1-2; V: TRBV5-8; size: .; D: TRBD1; CDR3: CASSFRGNYTF; DNA: TGTGCCAGCAGCTTCAGGGGGAACTACACCTTC